These 30 T cell receptor beta chains were all obtained from the same sample, sequenced in a study of cytomegalovirus exposure and HLA in healthy donors. Both 60 Vbeta primers and 13 Jbeta primers went into the PCR. Libraries were prepared by immunoSEQ multiplex PCR; TCRdb keeps only in-frame clonotypes and omits some of them. Found here are 150,000 to 200,000 clones, about 80% of them singletons; the top ten hold around 2.1%. The specimen sequenced was PBMCs. All receptors come from a man aged 50 to 60 in good health and CMV-seropositive.

The chain combines TRBV5-4 with TRBJ2-7, with 16 bases aligning to TRBD2. V lost 4 bases, J lost 7 bases, and 8 bases stayed unmatched. This CDR3 is built from 16 residues. Germline-derived CDR1 and CDR2 are SGHNT and YYREEE (reference sequence). The CDR3 is CASSTGTSGGAGEQYF. As DNA, the CDR3 is TGTGCCAGCAGCACTGGGACTAGCGGGGGGGCGGGAGAGCAGTACTTC.

The rearrangement links TRBV6-5 to TRBJ1-1; the match to TRBD1 covers 7 bases. The CDR3 is 15 residues long. Germline values: CDR1 MNHEY, CDR2 SVGAGI. Unmatched junction bases numbered 5, after V lost 4 bases and J lost 0 bases. The CDR3: CASSSMGQLNTEAFF. As DNA, the CDR3 is TGTGCCAGCAGTTCAATGGGACAGTTGAACACTGAAGCTTTCTTT.

The J gene is TRBJ1-4, the V gene TRBV15; tentative D call: TRBD1 (6 bases). The germline CDR1 and CDR2 sequences are LNHNV and YYDKDF (reference sequence). This CDR3 spans 12 amino acids. Deletions cut 8 bases from V and 4 bases from J, with 8 bases between. In DNA, the CDR3 is TGTGCCACCCAAGGGGGTAATGAAAAACTGTTTTTT. Amino acid sequence: CATQGGNEKLFF.

The V call is TRBV4-3, the J call TRBJ1-6; D perhaps matches TRBD1 (5 bases). The CDR3 is 15 amino acids. Trimming took off 1 base at V and 13 bases at J, with 17 bases between the two ends. Germline CDR1 is LGHNA and CDR2 is YSLEER. In DNA, the CDR3 is TGCGCCAGCAGCCAAGCGGCAGGGTCAGGTTCGCCCCTCCACTTT. Protein product: CASSQAAGSGSPLHF.

The count of this clone is one. The chain uses TRBV2 and TRBJ2-1, with D maybe TRBD2 (5 bases). Trimming removed 3 bases at V and 4 bases at J, with 13 bases between. The CDR3 length is 15 residues. CDR1 SNHLY and CDR2 FYNNEI come from the germline V gene. The CDR3, as DNA: TGTGCCAGCAGTGATATGGTACGGGGATACAATGAGCAGTTCTTC. This codes for CASSDMVRGYNEQFF.

V is TRBV28 and J is TRBJ2-5; 9 bases line up with TRBD2. V was pared by 1 base and J by 3 bases, with 6 bases of the junction left unmatched. The CDR3 length is 16 residues. The V gene's germline CDR1 is MDHEN and CDR2 SYDVKM. CDR3 nucleotide sequence: TGTGCCAGCAGTTTATCGGGACTAGCCCCTGAAGAGACCCAGTACTTC. Translation gives CASSLSGLAPEETQYF.

This clone has a handful of counts. The chain combines TRBV7-9 with TRBJ1-4; 9 bases line up with TRBD1. The V gene's germline CDR1 is SEHNR and CDR2 FQNEAQ (reference sequence). The V gene end was trimmed by 5 bases and the J gene end by 6 bases; junction bases not matched to a gene: 4. The CDR3 runs 14 residues. DNA of the CDR3: TGTGCCAGCAGCCAGGACAGGGGAGATGAAAAACTGTTTTTT. It specifies CASSQDRGDEKLFF.

Note on this clone: The junction shows a germline mismatch at one end, possibly a read error. The chain employs TRBV4-3 and TRBJ1-2; TRBD1 is a possible D gene (5 bases). The germline V gene has CDR1 LGHNA and CDR2 YSLEER. The CDR3 sequence is 12 residues long. CDR3 sequence reads: CASSQGDYGYTF. DNA of the CDR3: TGCGCCAGCAGCCAAGGGGACTATGGATACACCTTC.

The V call is TRBV10-3, the J call TRBJ1-1; D not certain. CDR3 length: 13 residues. V lost 7 bases and J lost 4, with 13 bases in between. Germline loops: CDR1 ENHRY, CDR2 SYGVKD. This CDR3 is CAITRRESTEAFF. The DNA of the CDR3 is TGTGCCATCACCCGACGGGAATCCACTGAAGCTTTCTTT.

This clone appeared a few times. The V and J genes are TRBV5-1 and TRBJ1-4, with 12 bases that match TRBD1. CDR1 is SGHRS, CDR2 YFSETQ, per germline. After removal of 3 bases from V and 9 bases from J, the junction contained 6 bases not matched to a gene. The CDR3 spans 15 residues. This CDR3 reads CASSSGTGGIQKLFF. CDR3 sequence (DNA): TGCGCCAGCAGCTCAGGGACAGGGGGCATCCAAAAACTGTTTTTT.

The J gene is TRBJ2-2, the V gene TRBV9; TRBD1 might be the D (7 bases). Germline assignment: CDR1 SGDLS and CDR2 YYNGEE. The CDR3 extends over 21 amino acids. Deletions cut 3 bases from V and 1 base from J, with 28 bases between. This CDR3 reads CASSGRWGDSKVPRNTGELFF. Written as DNA, the CDR3 is TGTGCCAGCAGCGGTCGATGGGGGGACAGCAAAGTCCCGAGGAACACCGGGGAGCTGTTTTTT. Complete variable domain (other parts from reference TRBV9 and TRBJ2-2): DSGVTQTPKHLITATGQRVTLRCSPRSGDLSVYWYQQSLDQGLQFLIQYYNGEERAKGNILERFSAQQFPDLHSELNLSSLELGDSALYFCASSGRWGDSKVPRNTGELFFGEGSRLTVL.

The chain carries TRBV7-2 and TRBJ1-5; D remains ambiguous. CDR3 length: 15 amino acids. The V and J ends lost 1 base and 2 bases respectively, with 9 bases between them. The germline V gene encodes CDR1 SGHTA and CDR2 FQGNSA. The CDR3 spells CASSLVGVGNQPQHF. DNA of the CDR3: TGTGCCAGCAGCTTAGTGGGAGTTGGCAATCAGCCCCAGCATTTT.

V usage is TRBV5-4 and J usage is TRBJ2-1, with a possible D match to TRBD2 (6 bases). The CDR3 consists of 15 residues. The germline gives CDR1 SGHNT, CDR2 YYREEE (reference sequence). Trimming cost V 5 bases and J 2 bases, with 14 bases left between them. The CDR3 protein is CASSSTGRTYNEQFF. DNA for the CDR3: TGTGCCAGCAGTTCCACGGGGAGGACCTACAATGAGCAGTTCTTC.

In this sample, this clone turned up a few times. This chain links TRBV5-1 with TRBJ2-1, with 11 nucleotides matching TRBD1. CDR3 length: 15 residues. Germline loops: CDR1 SGHRS, CDR2 YFSETQ. V was pared by 0 bases and J by 7 bases, with 3 bases of the junction left unmatched. The CDR3 here is CASSLAGDRGNEQFF. The CDR3 nucleotides are TGCGCCAGCAGCTTGGCCGGGGACAGGGGGAATGAGCAGTTCTTC.

The rearrangement links TRBV19 to TRBJ1-2; a possible D gene is TRBD1 (6 bases). Trimming left V 3 bases short and J 2 bases short, with 13 bases between. The CDR3 consists of 15 residues. Germline V CDR1 and CDR2: LNHDA, SQIVND (reference sequence). DNA of the CDR3: TGTGCCAGTAGTATTGGCCAGGGGTTGAACTATGGCTACACCTTC. Amino acid sequence: CASSIGQGLNYGYTF.

The rearrangement joins TRBV29-1 to TRBJ2-7; D is possibly TRBD1 (7 bases). CDR3 length: 17 residues. Germline CDR1 is SQVTM and CDR2 is ANQGSEA. Between the trimmed V and J ends, which lost 6 bases and 1 base, there was a span of 25 bases. CDR3 residues: CSVSGRGGGFGSYEQYF. For the CDR3, the DNA is TGCAGCGTCTCCGGGAGAGGGGGCGGGTTTGGGTCCTACGAGCAGTACTTC.

The rearrangement uses TRBV19 and TRBJ2-7; D gene unclear. V was shortened by 8 bases and J by 0 bases, with 11 bases between the two germline ends. The CDR3 covers 13 residues. Germline V lookup: CDR1 LNHDA, CDR2 SQIVND (reference sequence). The CDR3 DNA follows: TGTGCCAGTGGTCCCCCGGGCTCCTACGAGCAGTACTTC. This encodes CASGPPGSYEQYF. The whole variable domain, remainder taken from reference TRBV19 and TRBJ2-7, is DGGITQSPKYLFRKEGQNVTLSCEQNLNHDAMYWYRQDPGQGLRLIYYSQIVNDFQKGDIAEGYSVSREKKESFPLTVTSAQKNPTAFYLCASGPPGSYEQYFGPGTRLTVT.

The rearrangement links TRBV4-1 to TRBJ2-1; TRBD2 agrees at 8 bases. The CDR3 has 16 amino acids. Losses at the gene ends were 3 bases for V and 4 bases for J; bases not matched to a gene: 8. Germline V gene data show CDR1 as MGHRA and CDR2 as YSYEKL. For the CDR3, the DNA is TGCGCCAGCAGCCAGGGGCGGGGGGTTAGTTACAATGAGCAGTTCTTC. Translated: CASSQGRGVSYNEQFF.

This clone came up a few times. This sequence joins TRBV18 and TRBJ2-1, with 10 bases fitting TRBD1. The CDR3 covers 16 residues. Germline values: CDR1 KGHSH, CDR2 LQKENI. J was trimmed by 5 bases and V by 0 bases; bases with no gene match: 4. CDR3 in DNA: TGTGCCAGCTCACCACCGGGACAGGGGATACACAATGAGCAGTTCTTC. It encodes CASSPPGQGIHNEQFF.

This clone was seen a handful of times. V gene TRBV7-6 combines with J gene TRBJ1-3; 9 bases are shared with TRBD1. The CDR3 runs to 19 residues. CDR1 is SGHVS, CDR2 FNYEAQ, per germline. Trimming removed 6 bases from V and 0 bases from J; junction bases left unmatched: 15. The CDR3 region is CASSSNRQGVSSSGNTIYF. The CDR3 DNA reads as TGTGCCAGCAGTTCTAATCGACAGGGGGTCTCTAGCTCTGGAAACACCATATATTTT.

The chain couples TRBV6-6 to TRBJ1-6; D is uncertain. Germline V gives CDR1 MNHNY, CDR2 SVGAGI (reference sequence). V was shortened by 7 bases and J by 4 bases, with 8 bases between the two germline ends. This CDR3 is 13 amino acids long. Here the CDR3 DNA reads TGTGCCAGCACCTTCCTATATAATTCACCCCTCCACTTT. Protein: CASTFLYNSPLHF.

Regarding this clone: The identical CDR3 is also encoded by other nucleotide sequences in the sample. The chain couples TRBV7-8 to TRBJ1-1; D is perhaps TRBD1 (6 bases). The ends were cut back, 3 bases at V and 4 bases at J, with 9 bases in the middle. Germline CDR1 reads SGHVS; CDR2 reads FQNEAQ. The CDR3 covers 13 residues. The CDR3 DNA reads TGTGCCAGCAGCTTGACAGGCGGCACTGAAGCTTTCTTT. Protein: CASSLTGGTEAFF.

V is TRBV14 and J is TRBJ1-5; a possible D gene is TRBD1 (5 bases). V was trimmed by 11 bases and J by 7 bases, leaving 18 bases between them. The CDR3 length is 13 residues. The germline gives CDR1 SGHDN, CDR2 FVKESK. CDR3 coding DNA: TGTGCCCCCACCCGGGGGAACGGACAGCCCCAGCATTTT. Its translation: CAPTRGNGQPQHF.

Comments on this clone: At one end, the junction sequence differs from germline, possibly due to a read error. V usage is TRBV27 and J usage is TRBJ1-1; unclear D gene. Germline V gene sequence: CDR1 MNHEY, CDR2 SMNVEV (reference sequence). This CDR3 has 13 amino acids. CDR3 nucleotide sequence: TGTGCCGGCAGTCCGATTCAGGTTTCTGAAGCTTTCTTT. The encoded protein is CAGSPIQVSEAFF.

This clone was recorded only once. This chain connects TRBV5-6 to TRBJ1-2; TRBD1 is a possible D gene (5 bases). The CDR3 sequence is 14 residues long. Per the germline V gene, CDR1 is SGHDT and CDR2 is YYEEEE. V was shortened by 0 bases and J by 6 bases, with 12 bases between the two germline ends. The CDR3 protein is CASSLGAGGDGYTF. The CDR3 bases are TGTGCCAGCAGCTTGGGAGCGGGGGGTGATGGCTACACCTTC.

The V call is TRBV6-5, the J call TRBJ2-4; perhaps TRBD1 as D (5 bases). Germline values: CDR1 MNHEY, CDR2 SVGAGI. V gave up 6 bases and J gave up 3 bases, with 12 bases separating them. The CDR3 loop spans 14 amino acids. In nucleotides, the CDR3 is TGTGCCAGCAGGACAGTCCTTGGCAAAAACATTCAGTACTTC. Translation gives CASRTVLGKNIQYF.

The gene calls are TRBV9 and TRBJ1-5; D is ambiguous. Trimming left V 0 bases short and J 4 bases short, with 5 bases between. The CDR3 is 13 amino acids. CDR1 is SGDLS and CDR2 is YYNGEE in the germline V gene. The chain's CDR3 is CASSVGENQPQHF. In DNA, the CDR3 is TGTGCCAGCAGCGTAGGGGAGAATCAGCCCCAGCATTTT.

This sequence joins TRBV9 and TRBJ2-1; 9 bases are shared with TRBD1. The CDR3 is 15 amino acids. V was pared by 2 bases and J by 6 bases, with 6 bases of the junction left unmatched. Germline V CDR1 and CDR2: SGDLS, YYNGEE. The CDR3 DNA reads as TGTGCCAGCAGCGTGGCGGACAGGGGTGGCAATGAGCAGTTCTTC. Protein: CASSVADRGGNEQFF.

The chain combines TRBV27 with TRBJ1-5; D uncertain. V shed 4 bases and J shed 4 bases, with 11 bases lying between them. Germline-derived CDR1 and CDR2 are MNHEY and SMNVEV (reference sequence). The CDR3 contains 14 residues. Here the CDR3 DNA reads TGTGCCAGCAGTTCGTCGATCCGGAATCAGCCCCAGCATTTT. It yields the protein CASSSSIRNQPQHF.

A single count supports this clone. CDR3 bases: TGCGCCAGCAGCCAGGAGTCTTCCAGGGGTAGAGAGACCCAGTACTTC. This translates into CASSQESSRGRETQYF. The chain links TRBV4-3 to TRBJ2-5, with D perhaps TRBD1 (6 bases). Germline assignment: CDR1 LGHNA and CDR2 YSLEER. The CDR3 sequence is 16 residues long. Trimming left V 3 bases short and J 4 bases short, with 18 bases between.